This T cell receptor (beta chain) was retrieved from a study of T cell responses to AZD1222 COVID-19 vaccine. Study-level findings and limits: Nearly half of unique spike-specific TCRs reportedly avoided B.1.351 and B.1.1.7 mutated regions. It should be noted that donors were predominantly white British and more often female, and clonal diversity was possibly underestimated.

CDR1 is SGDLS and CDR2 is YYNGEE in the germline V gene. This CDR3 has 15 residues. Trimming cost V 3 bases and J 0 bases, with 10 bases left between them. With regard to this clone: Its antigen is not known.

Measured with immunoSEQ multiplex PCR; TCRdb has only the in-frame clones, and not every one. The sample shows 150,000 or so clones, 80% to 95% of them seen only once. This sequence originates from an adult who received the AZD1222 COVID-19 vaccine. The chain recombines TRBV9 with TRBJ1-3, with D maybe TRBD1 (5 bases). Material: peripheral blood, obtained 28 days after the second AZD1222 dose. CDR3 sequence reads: CASSGGGGSGNTIYF. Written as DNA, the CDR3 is TGTGCCAGCAGCGGTGGGGGGGGCTCTGGAAACACCATATATTTT.